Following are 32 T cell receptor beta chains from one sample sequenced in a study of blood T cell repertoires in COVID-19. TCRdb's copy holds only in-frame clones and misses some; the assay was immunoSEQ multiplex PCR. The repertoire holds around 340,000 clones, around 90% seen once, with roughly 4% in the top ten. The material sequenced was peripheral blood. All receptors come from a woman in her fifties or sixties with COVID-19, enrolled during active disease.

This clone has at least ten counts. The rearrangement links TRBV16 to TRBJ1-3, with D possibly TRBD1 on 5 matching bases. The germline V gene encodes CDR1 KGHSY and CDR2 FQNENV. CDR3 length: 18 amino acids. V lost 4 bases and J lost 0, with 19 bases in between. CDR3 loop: CASSLGPPDPRSGNTIYF. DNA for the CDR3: TGTGCCAGCAGCCTGGGGCCCCCTGACCCTCGCTCTGGAAACACCATATATTTT.

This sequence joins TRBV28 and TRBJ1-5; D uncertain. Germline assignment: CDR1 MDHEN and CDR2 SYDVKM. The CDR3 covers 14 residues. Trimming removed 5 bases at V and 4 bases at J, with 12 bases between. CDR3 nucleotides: TGTGCCAGCAGTGCCGTCTCCGGGAATCAGCCCCAGCATTTT. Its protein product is CASSAVSGNQPQHF. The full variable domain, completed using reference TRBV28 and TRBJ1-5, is DVKVTQSSRYLVKRTGEKVFLECVQDMDHENMFWYRQDPGLGLRLIYFSYDVKMKEKGDIPEGYSVSREKKERFSLILESASTNQTSMYLCASSAVSGNQPQHFGDGTRLSIL.

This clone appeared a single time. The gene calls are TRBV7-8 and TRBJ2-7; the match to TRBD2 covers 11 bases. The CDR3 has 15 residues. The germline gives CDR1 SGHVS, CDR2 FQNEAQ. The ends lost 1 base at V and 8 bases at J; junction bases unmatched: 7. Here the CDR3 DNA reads TGTGCCAGCAGCTTAGAGCTAGCGGGGGGCCTAAAGCAGTACTTC. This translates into CASSLELAGGLKQYF.

The CDR3 protein is CASSQGPLRETGYSPLHF. The DNA of the CDR3 is TGCGCCAGCAGCCAAGGTCCCCTTCGAGAAACGGGGTATTCACCCCTCCACTTT. V gene TRBV4-1 combines with J gene TRBJ1-6, with unresolved D. The CDR3 is 18 amino acids. V was trimmed by 1 base and J by 8 bases, leaving 21 bases between them. CDR1 is MGHRA, CDR2 YSYEKL, per germline.

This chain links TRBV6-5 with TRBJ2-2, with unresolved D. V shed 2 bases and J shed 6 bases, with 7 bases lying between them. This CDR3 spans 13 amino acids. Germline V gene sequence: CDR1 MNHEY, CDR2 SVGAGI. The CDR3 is CASSYTGPGELFF. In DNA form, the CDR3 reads TGTGCCAGCAGTTACACCGGTCCCGGGGAGCTGTTTTTT.

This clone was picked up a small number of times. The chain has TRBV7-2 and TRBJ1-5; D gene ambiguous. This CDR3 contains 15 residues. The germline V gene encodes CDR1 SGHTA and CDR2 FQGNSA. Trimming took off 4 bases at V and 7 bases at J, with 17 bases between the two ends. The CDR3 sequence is CASSSSGVPGQPQHF. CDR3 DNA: TGTGCCAGCAGCTCGAGTGGGGTCCCGGGGCAGCCCCAGCATTTT. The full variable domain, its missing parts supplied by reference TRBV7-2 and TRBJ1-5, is GAGVSQSPSNKVTEKGKDVELRCDPISGHTALYWYRQSLGQGLEFLIYFQGNSAPDKSGLPSDRFSAERTGGSVSTLTIQRTQQEDSAVYLCASSSSGVPGQPQHFGDGTRLSIL.

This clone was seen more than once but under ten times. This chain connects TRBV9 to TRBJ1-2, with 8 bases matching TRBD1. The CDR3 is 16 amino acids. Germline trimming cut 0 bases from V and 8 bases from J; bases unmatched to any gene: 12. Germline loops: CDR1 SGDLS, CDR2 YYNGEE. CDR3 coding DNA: TGTGCCAGCAGCGTAGGGGGTGCCCAGGGGGCGCCGGGCTACACCTTC. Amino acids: CASSVGGAQGAPGYTF.

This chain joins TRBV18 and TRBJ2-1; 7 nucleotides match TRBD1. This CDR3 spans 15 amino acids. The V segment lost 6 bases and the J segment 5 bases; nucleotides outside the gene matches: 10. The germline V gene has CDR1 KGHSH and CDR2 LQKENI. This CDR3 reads CASSPRTGGNNEQFF. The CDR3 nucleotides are TGTGCCAGCTCCCCGAGGACAGGAGGTAACAATGAGCAGTTCTTC. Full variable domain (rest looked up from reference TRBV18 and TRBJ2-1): NAGVMQNPRHLVRRRGQEARLRCSPMKGHSHVYWYRQLPEEGLKFMVYLQKENIIDESGMPKERFSAEFPKEGPSILRIQQVVRGDSAAYFCASSPRTGGNNEQFFGPGTRLTVL.

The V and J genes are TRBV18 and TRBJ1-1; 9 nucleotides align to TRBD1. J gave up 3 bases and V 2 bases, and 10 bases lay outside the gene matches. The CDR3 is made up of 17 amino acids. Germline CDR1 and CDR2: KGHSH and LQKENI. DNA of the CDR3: TGTGCCAGCTCACCATGGTCGGGAGGGACAGGGTACACTGAAGCTTTCTTT. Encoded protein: CASSPWSGGTGYTEAFF.

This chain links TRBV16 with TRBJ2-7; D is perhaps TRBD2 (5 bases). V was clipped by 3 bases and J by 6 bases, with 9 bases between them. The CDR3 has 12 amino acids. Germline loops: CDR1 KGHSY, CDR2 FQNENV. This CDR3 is CASSHLRGEQYF. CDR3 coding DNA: TGTGCCAGCAGCCATCTCCGGGGCGAGCAGTACTTC.

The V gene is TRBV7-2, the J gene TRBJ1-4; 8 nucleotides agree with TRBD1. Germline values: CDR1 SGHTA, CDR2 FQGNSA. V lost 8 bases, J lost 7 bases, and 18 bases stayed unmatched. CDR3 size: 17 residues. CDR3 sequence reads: CASSSGRGLIASEKLFF. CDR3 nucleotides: TGTGCCAGCTCCTCGGGCAGGGGGCTAATTGCTTCTGAAAAACTGTTTTTT.

CDR3 in amino acids: CASSPHPTGYEAFF. CDR3 in DNA: TGTGCCAGCAGCCCACACCCGACAGGATATGAAGCTTTCTTT. J is TRBJ1-1 and V is TRBV7-6; maybe TRBD1 (6 bases). This CDR3 is built from 14 residues. V was cut by 5 bases and J by 7 bases, with 17 bases left in between. Germline CDR1 is SGHVS and CDR2 is FNYEAQ.

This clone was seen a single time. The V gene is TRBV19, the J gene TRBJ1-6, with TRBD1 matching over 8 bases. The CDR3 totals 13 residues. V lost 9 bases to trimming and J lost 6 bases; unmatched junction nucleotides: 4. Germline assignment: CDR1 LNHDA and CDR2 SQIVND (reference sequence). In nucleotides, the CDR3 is TGTGCCAGCCAGACAGGGGTTAATTCACCCCTCCACTTT. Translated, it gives CASQTGVNSPLHF.

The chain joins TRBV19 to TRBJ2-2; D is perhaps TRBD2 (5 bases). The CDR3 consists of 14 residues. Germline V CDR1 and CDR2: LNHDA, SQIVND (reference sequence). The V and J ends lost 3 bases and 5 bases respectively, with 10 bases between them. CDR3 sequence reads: CASSIGSRTGELFF. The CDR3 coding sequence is TGTGCCAGTAGTATTGGGAGTAGAACCGGGGAGCTGTTTTTT.

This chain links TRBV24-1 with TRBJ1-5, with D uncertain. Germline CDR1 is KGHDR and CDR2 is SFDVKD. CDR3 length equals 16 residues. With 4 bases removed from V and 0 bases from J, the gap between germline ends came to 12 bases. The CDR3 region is CATSEGRVGSNQPQHF. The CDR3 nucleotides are TGTGCCACCAGTGAGGGGAGGGTTGGTAGCAATCAGCCCCAGCATTTT.

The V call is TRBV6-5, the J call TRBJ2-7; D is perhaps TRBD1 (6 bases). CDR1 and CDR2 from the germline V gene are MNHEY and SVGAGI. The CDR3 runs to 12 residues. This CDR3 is CATRGHTYEQYF. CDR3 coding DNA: TGTGCTACCCGGGGACACACCTACGAGCAGTACTTC.

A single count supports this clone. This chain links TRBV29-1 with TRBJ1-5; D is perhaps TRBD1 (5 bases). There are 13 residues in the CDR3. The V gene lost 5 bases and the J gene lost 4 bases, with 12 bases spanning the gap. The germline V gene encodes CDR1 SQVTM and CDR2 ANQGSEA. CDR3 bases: TGCAGCGTTAGTCAGGGCACAAATCAGCCCCAGCATTTT. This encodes CSVSQGTNQPQHF.

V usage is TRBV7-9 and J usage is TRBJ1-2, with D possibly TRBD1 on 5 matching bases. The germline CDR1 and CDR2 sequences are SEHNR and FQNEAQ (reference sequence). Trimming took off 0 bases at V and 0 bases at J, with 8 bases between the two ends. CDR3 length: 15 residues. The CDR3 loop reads CASSLAAGPNYGYTF. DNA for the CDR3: TGTGCCAGCAGCTTAGCCGCAGGGCCTAACTATGGCTACACCTTC.

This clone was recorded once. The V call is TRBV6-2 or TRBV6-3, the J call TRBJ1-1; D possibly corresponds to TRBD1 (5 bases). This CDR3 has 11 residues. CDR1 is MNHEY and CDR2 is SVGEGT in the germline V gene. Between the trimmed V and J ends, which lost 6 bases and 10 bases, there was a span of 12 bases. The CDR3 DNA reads TGTGCCAGCAGCGGGGCCTTGAGAGCTTTCTTT. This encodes CASSGALRAFF.

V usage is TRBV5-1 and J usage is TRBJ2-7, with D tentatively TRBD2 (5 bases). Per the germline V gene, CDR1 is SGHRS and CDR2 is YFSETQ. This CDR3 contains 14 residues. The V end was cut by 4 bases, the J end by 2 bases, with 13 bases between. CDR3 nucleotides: TGCGCCAGCAGCCCTGCCGGGGAGCCCTACGAGCAGTACTTC. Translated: CASSPAGEPYEQYF. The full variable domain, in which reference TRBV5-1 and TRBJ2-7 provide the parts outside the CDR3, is KAGVTQTPRYLIKTRGQQVTLSCSPISGHRSVSWYQQTPGQGLQFLFEYFSETQRNKGNFPGRFSGRQFSNSRSEMNVSTLELGDSALYLCASSPAGEPYEQYFGPGTRLTVT.

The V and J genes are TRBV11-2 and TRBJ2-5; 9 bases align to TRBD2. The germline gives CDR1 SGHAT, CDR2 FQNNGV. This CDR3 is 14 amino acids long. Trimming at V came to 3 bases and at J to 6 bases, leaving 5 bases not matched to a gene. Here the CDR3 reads CASSFAGGPKTQYF. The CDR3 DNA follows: TGTGCCAGCAGCTTTGCGGGGGGGCCGAAGACCCAGTACTTC. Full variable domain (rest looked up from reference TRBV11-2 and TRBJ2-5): EAGVAQSPRYKIIEKRQSVAFWCNPISGHATLYWYQQILGQGPKLLIQFQNNGVVDDSQLPKDRFSAERLKGVDSTLKIQPAKLEDSAVYLCASSFAGGPKTQYFGPGTRLLVL.

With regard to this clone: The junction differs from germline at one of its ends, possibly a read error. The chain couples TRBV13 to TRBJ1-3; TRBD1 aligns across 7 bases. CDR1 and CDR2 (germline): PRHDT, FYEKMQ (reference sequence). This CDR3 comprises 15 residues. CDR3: CASSLGDRDGNTIYF. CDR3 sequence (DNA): TGTGCCAGCAGCCTAGGAGACAGGGATGGAAACACCATATATTTT.

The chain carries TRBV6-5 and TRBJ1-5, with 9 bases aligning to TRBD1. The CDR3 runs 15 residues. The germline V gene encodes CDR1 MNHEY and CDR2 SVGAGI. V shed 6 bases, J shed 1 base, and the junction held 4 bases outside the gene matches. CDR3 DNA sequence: TGTGCCAGCAGGACCGGGACAGGGAGCAATCAGCCCCAGCATTTT. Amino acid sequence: CASRTGTGSNQPQHF.

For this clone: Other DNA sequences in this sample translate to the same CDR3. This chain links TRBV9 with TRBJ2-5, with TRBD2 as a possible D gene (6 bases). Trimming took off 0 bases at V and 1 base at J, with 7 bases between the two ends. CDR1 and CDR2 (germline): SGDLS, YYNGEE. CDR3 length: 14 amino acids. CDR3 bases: TGTGCCAGCAGCGTAGACGGGGGCCAAGAGACCCAGTACTTC. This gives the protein CASSVDGGQETQYF.

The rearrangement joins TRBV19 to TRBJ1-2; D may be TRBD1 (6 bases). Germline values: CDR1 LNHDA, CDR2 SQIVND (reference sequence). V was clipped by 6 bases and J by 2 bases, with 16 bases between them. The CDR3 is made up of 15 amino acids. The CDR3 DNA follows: TGTGCCAGTAGCTTAGAAGCCGGACAGAACTATGGCTACACCTTC. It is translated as CASSLEAGQNYGYTF.

The CDR3 DNA sequence: TGTGCCAGCAGCCAAGGGCTCTATGGCTACACCTTC. It is translated as CASSQGLYGYTF. V and J are TRBV4-2 and TRBJ1-2; D not resolved. This CDR3 region has 12 residues. CDR1 and CDR2 from the germline V gene are LGHNA and YNFKEQ. V lost 1 base, J lost 4 bases, and 4 bases lay in between.

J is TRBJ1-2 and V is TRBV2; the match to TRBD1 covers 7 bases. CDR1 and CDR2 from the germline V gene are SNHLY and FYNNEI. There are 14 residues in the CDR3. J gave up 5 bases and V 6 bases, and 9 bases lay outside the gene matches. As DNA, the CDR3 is TGTGCCAGCAGAGGGAGACAGGGCCCTTATGGCTACACCTTC. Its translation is CASRGRQGPYGYTF.

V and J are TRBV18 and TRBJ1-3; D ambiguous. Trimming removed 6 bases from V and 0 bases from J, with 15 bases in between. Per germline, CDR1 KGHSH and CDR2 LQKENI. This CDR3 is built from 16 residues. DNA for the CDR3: TGTGCCAGCTCGATCACGAGAGAATCCTCTGGAAACACCATATATTTT. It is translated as CASSITRESSGNTIYF. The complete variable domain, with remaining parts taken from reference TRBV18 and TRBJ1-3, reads NAGVMQNPRHLVRRRGQEARLRCSPMKGHSHVYWYRQLPEEGLKFMVYLQKENIIDESGMPKERFSAEFPKEGPSILRIQQVVRGDSAAYFCASSITRESSGNTIYFGEGSWLTVV.

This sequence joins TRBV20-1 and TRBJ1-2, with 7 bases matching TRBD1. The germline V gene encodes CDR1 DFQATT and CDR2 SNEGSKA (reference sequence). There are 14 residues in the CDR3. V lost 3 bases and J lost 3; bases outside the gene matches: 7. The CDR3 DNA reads TGCAGTGCTAGTACAAAGGGGGCACACTATGGCTACACCTTC. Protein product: CSASTKGAHYGYTF.

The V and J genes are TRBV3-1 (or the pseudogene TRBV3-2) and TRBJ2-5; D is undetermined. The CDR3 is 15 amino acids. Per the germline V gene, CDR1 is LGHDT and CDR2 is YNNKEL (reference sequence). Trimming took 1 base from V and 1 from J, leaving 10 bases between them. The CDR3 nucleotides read TGTGCCAGCAGCCAAGGAGTAAACCCCCAAGAGACCCAGTACTTC. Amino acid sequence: CASSQGVNPQETQYF.

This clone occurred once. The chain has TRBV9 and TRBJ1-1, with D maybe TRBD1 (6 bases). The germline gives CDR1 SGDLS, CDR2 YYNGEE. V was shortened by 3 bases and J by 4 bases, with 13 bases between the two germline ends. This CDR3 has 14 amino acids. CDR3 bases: TGTGCCAGCAGCGACAGGGTTGGGTCCACTGAAGCTTTCTTT. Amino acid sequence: CASSDRVGSTEAFF.

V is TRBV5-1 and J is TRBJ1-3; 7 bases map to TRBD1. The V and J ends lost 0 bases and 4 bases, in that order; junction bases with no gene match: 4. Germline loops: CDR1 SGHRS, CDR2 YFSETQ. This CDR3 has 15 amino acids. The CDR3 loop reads CASSLDRGWGNTIYF. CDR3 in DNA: TGCGCCAGCAGCTTGGACAGGGGCTGGGGAAACACCATATATTTT.